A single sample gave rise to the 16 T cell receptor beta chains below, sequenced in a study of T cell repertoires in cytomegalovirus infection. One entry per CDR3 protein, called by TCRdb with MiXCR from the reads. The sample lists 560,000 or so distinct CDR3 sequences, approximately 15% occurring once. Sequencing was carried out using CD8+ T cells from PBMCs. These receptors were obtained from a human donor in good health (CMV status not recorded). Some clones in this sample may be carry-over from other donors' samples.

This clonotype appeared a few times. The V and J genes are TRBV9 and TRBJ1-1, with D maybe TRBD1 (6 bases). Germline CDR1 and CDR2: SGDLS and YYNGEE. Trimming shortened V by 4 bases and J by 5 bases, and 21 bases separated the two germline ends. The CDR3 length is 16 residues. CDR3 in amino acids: CASSRGGWGRRTEAFF. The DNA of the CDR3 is TGTGCCAGCAGCCGGGGAGGGTGGGGGCGAAGGACTGAAGCTTTCTTT.

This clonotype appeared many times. The CDR3 nucleotides read TGTGCCAGCAGGACCGGGACAGGGCTGTACGAGCAGTACTTC. Translated, it gives CASRTGTGLYEQYF. The V call is TRBV12-3 or TRBV12-4, the J call TRBJ2-7, with TRBD1 identical over 9 bases. V dropped 6 bases and J dropped 4; count of bases not matched to a gene: 7. The CDR3 loop spans 14 amino acids.

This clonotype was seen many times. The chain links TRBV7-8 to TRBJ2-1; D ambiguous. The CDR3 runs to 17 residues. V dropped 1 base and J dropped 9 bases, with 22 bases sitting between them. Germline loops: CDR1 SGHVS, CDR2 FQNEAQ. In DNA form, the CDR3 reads TGTGCCAGCAGCTTAGGCCCGCTACGAACATGGCCGGGTGAGCAGTTCTTC. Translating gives CASSLGPLRTWPGEQFF.

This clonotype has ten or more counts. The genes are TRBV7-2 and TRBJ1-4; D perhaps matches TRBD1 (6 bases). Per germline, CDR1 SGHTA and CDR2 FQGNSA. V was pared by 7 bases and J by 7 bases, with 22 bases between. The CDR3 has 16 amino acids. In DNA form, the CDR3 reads TGTGCCAGCAAACTTAGGGGCGGGGGGCGAATTGAAAAACTGTTTTTT. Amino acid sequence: CASKLRGGGRIEKLFF.

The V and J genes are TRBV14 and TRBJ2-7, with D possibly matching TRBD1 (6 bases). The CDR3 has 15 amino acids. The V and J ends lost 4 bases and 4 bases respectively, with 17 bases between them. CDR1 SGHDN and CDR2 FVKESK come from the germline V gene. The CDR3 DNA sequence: TGTGCCAGCAGCCGGGAGTGGGGACACGGATACGAGCAGTACTTC. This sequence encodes CASSREWGHGYEQYF.

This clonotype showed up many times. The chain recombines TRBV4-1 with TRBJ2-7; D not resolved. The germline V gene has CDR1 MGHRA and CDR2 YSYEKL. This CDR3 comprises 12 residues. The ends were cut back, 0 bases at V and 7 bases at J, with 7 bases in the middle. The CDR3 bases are TGCGCCAGCAGCCAAGATTGGGGAGAGCAGTACTTC. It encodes CASSQDWGEQYF.

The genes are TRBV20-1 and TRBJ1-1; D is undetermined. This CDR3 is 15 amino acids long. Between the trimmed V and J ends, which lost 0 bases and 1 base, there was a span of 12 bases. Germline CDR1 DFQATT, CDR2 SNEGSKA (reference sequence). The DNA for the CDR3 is TGCAGTGCTAGAGAACTCCCCTGGGCGAACACTGAAGCTTTCTTT. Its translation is CSARELPWANTEAFF.

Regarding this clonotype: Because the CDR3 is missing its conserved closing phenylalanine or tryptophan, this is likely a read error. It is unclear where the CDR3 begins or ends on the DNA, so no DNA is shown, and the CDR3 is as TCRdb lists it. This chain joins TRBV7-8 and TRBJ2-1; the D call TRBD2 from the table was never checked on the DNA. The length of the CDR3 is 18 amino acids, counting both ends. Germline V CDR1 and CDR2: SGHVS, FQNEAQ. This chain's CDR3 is CASSSGLAGAPSGNEQLL.

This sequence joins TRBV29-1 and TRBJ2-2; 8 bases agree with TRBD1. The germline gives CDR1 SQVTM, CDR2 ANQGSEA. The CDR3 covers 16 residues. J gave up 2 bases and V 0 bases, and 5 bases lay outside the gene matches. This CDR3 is CSVEEQQGVNTGELFF. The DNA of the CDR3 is TGCAGCGTTGAAGAGCAACAGGGGGTCAACACCGGGGAGCTGTTTTTT.

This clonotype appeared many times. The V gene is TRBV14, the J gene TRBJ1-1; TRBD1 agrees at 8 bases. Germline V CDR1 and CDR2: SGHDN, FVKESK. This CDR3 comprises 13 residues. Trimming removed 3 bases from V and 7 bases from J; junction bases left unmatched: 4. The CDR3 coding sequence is TGTGCCAGCAGCCAGGGGGGACAGGTTGAAGCTTTCTTT. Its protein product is CASSQGGQVEAFF.

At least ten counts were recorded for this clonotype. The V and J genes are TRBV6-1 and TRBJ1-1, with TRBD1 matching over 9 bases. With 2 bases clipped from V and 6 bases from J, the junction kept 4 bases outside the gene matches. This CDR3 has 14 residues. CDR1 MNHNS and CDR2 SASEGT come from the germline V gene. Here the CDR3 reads CASSERGTGPEAFF. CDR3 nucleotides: TGTGCCAGCAGTGAAAGGGGGACAGGGCCTGAAGCTTTCTTT.

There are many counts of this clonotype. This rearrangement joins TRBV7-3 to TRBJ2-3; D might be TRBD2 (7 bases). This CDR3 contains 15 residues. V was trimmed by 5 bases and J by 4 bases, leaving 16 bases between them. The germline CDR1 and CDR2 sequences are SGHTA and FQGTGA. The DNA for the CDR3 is TGTGCCAGCAGCCCCCTCCGGGGGGCCTCAGATACGCAGTATTTT. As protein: CASSPLRGASDTQYF.

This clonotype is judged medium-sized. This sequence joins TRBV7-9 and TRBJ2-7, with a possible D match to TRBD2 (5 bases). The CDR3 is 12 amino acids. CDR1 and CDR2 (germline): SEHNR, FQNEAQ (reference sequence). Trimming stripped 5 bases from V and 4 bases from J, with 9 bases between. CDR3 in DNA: TGTGCCAGCAGCCCTCGAGGGTACGAGCAGTACTTC. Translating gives CASSPRGYEQYF.

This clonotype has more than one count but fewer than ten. The CDR3 is CASSPHGRAQETQYF. The CDR3 DNA sequence: TGTGCCAGCAGCCCCCACGGGAGAGCCCAAGAGACCCAGTACTTC. This chain links TRBV7-3 with TRBJ2-5; maybe TRBD2 (6 bases). This CDR3 comprises 15 residues. Germline V gene data show CDR1 as SGHTA and CDR2 as FQGTGA. V was clipped by 5 bases and J by 1 base, with 14 bases between them.

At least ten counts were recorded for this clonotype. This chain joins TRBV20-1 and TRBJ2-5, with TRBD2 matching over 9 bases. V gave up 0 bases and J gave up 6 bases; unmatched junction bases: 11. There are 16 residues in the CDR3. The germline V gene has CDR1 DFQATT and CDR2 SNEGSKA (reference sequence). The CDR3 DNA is TGCAGTGCTAGAGATGTTTCTAGCGGGGACCCCAAGACCCAGTACTTC. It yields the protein CSARDVSSGDPKTQYF.

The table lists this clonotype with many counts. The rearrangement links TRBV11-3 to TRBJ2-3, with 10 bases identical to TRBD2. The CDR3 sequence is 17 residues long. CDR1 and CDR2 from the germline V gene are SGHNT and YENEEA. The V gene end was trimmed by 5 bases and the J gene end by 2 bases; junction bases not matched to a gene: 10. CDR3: CASSPRTSGEITDTQYF. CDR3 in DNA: TGTGCCAGCAGCCCCCGGACTAGCGGAGAAATCACAGATACGCAGTATTTT.